The rows below give T cell receptor beta chains drawn from one sample of a study of identical twins. One entry per CDR3 protein, called by TCRdb with MiXCR from the 5' RACE reads. The sample includes a few hundred thousand distinct CDR3 sequences, about an eighth of them seen just once. In addition, the sample was reused for a study of yellow fever vaccine responses in identical twins.

Input material: memory (CD45RO+) T cells sorted from blood. The receptors were sampled from a young woman in good health. The CDR3 runs from the conserved cysteine through the conserved F or W. The D gene is left open where the match is weak. Size tells how often a clone was seen (once, few, many) or the class of an expanded clone, and some rows leave it out.

clone_size: .
cdr3_length: 17
v_call: TRBV12-3/TRBV12-4
d_call: TRBD1
j_call: TRBJ1-5
cdr3_nt: TGTGCCAGCAGTCATCGACAGGGAGGGTTGGGCAATCAGCCCCAGCATTTT
cdr3_aa: CASSHRQGGLGNQPQHF

clone_size: .
cdr3_length: 16
v_call: TRBV20-1
d_call: .
j_call: TRBJ2-2
cdr3_nt: TGCAGTGCGAATAGGGCGGAACAGGGTCACACCGGGGAGCTGTTTTTT
cdr3_aa: CSANRAEQGHTGELFF

clone_size: few
cdr3_length: 16
v_call: TRBV12-3/TRBV12-4
d_call: .
j_call: TRBJ2-1
cdr3_nt: TGTGCCAGCAGTTTGGTGGGGTTTGGCTCCTACAATGAGCAGTTCTTC
cdr3_aa: CASSLVGFGSYNEQFF

clone_size: few
cdr3_length: 14
v_call: TRBV20-1
d_call: TRBD2
j_call: TRBJ2-7
cdr3_nt: TGCAGTGCTCACGTCGGGGGGGGCAGCTACGAGCAGTACTTC
cdr3_aa: CSAHVGGGSYEQYF

clone_size: .
cdr3_length: 14
v_call: TRBV5-1
d_call: .
j_call: TRBJ2-3
cdr3_nt: TGCGCCAGCAGCTTGAATCCCAACACAGATACGCAGTATTTT
cdr3_aa: CASSLNPNTDTQYF

clone_size: .
cdr3_length: 18
v_call: TRBV7-8
d_call: .
j_call: TRBJ2-1
cdr3_nt: TGTGCCAGCAGCTGGAGGGAACAGCTCTCTTCGGCGTTAAATGAGCAGTTCTTC
cdr3_aa: CASSWREQLSSALNEQFF

clone_size: many
cdr3_length: 14
v_call: TRBV12-3/TRBV12-4
d_call: TRBD2
j_call: TRBJ2-7
cdr3_nt: TGTGCCAGCAGCATAGCGGGAGCCAGCTACGAGCAGTACTTC
cdr3_aa: CASSIAGASYEQYF

clone_size: .
cdr3_length: 14
v_call: TRBV7-9
d_call: TRBD1
j_call: TRBJ2-1
cdr3_nt: TGTGCCAGCAGCATAGGGACAGTCTACAATGAGCAGTTCTTC
cdr3_aa: CASSIGTVYNEQFF

clone_size: .
cdr3_length: 13
v_call: TRBV7-9
d_call: .
j_call: TRBJ2-1
cdr3_nt: TGTGCCAGCAGCCCATCCCCTCACAATGAGCAGTTCTTC
cdr3_aa: CASSPSPHNEQFF

clone_size: .
cdr3_length: 13
v_call: TRBV29-1
d_call: .
j_call: TRBJ2-5
cdr3_nt: TGCAGCGTTGAGGCGCCGGGACACCCGATCCAGTACTTC
cdr3_aa: CSVEAPGHPIQYF

clone_size: few
cdr3_length: 20
v_call: TRBV10-3
d_call: TRBD2
j_call: TRBJ2-3
cdr3_nt: TGTGCCATCAGGGCCGGACTAGCGGGGGGGCCGGGACAAAACACAGATACGCAGTATTTT
cdr3_aa: CAIRAGLAGGPGQNTDTQYF

clone_size: few
cdr3_length: 13
v_call: TRBV20-1
d_call: .
j_call: TRBJ2-7
cdr3_nt: TGCAGTGCTAGGACTAGGGTTATATACGAGCAGTACTTC
cdr3_aa: CSARTRVIYEQYF

clone_size: .
cdr3_length: 13
v_call: TRBV30
d_call: TRBD1
j_call: TRBJ2-1
cdr3_nt: TGTGCCTGGAACCCCCACAGGGGGGATGAGCAGTTCTTC
cdr3_aa: CAWNPHRGDEQFF

clone_size: .
cdr3_length: 14
v_call: TRBV13
d_call: .
j_call: TRBJ2-5
cdr3_nt: TGTGCCAGCAGCTTAGCCCCCAGCCAAGAGACCCAGTACTTC
cdr3_aa: CASSLAPSQETQYF

clone_size: few
cdr3_length: 17
v_call: TRBV20-1
d_call: TRBD2
j_call: TRBJ2-1
cdr3_nt: TGCAGTGCTATCAACTCCGGGACTAGTGGATGGTACACAGAGCAGTTCTTC
cdr3_aa: CSAINSGTSGWYTEQFF

clone_size: .
cdr3_length: 16
v_call: TRBV6-5
d_call: TRBD1
j_call: TRBJ2-7
cdr3_nt: TGTGCCAGCAGTTACGTTGGGACAGGGTTTCCCTACGAGCAGTACTTC
cdr3_aa: CASSYVGTGFPYEQYF

clone_size: .
cdr3_length: 15
v_call: TRBV7-3
d_call: .
j_call: TRBJ2-5
cdr3_nt: TGTGCCAGCAGCTTATTAGGGGGGCAAGGGGAGACCCAGTACTTC
cdr3_aa: CASSLLGGQGETQYF

clone_size: .
cdr3_length: 16
v_call: TRBV20-1
d_call: TRBD2
j_call: TRBJ2-3
cdr3_nt: TGCAGTGCTACTGATACGGGGGGAACAACCACAGATACGCAGTATTTT
cdr3_aa: CSATDTGGTTTDTQYF

clone_size: many
cdr3_length: 12
v_call: TRBV12-3/TRBV12-4
d_call: .
j_call: TRBJ1-1
cdr3_nt: TGTGCCAGCACAAAGCGGTTCACTGAAGCTTTCTTT
cdr3_aa: CASTKRFTEAFF

clone_size: many
cdr3_length: 15
v_call: TRBV5-1
d_call: TRBD1
j_call: TRBJ2-3
cdr3_nt: TGCGCCAGCAGCCCCGGGACAGGGATTTCAGATACGCAGTATTTT
cdr3_aa: CASSPGTGISDTQYF

clone_size: .
cdr3_length: 13
v_call: TRBV5-4
d_call: .
j_call: TRBJ1-2
cdr3_nt: TGTGCCAGCAGCTTGGACAATAACTATGGCTACACCTTC
cdr3_aa: CASSLDNNYGYTF

clone_size: .
cdr3_length: 14
v_call: TRBV7-2
d_call: .
j_call: TRBJ2-1
cdr3_nt: TGTGCCAGCAGCTTCACCTTGAAGGGGAATGAGCAGTTCTTC
cdr3_aa: CASSFTLKGNEQFF

clone_size: many
cdr3_length: 14
v_call: TRBV3-1
d_call: .
j_call: TRBJ2-2
cdr3_nt: TGTGCCAGCAGCCAATCCTTCCCCAGCGGGGAGCTGTTTTTT
cdr3_aa: CASSQSFPSGELFF

clone_size: medium-sized
cdr3_length: 12
v_call: TRBV12-3/TRBV12-4
d_call: .
j_call: TRBJ2-1
cdr3_nt: TGTGCCAGCAGTTTTGGGCAGCCTGAGCAGTTCTTC
cdr3_aa: CASSFGQPEQFF

clone_size: .
cdr3_length: 16
v_call: TRBV5-1
d_call: .
j_call: TRBJ2-2
cdr3_nt: TGCGCCAGCAGCTTGATCGGCCAGACGAACACCGGGGAGCTGTTTTTT
cdr3_aa: CASSLIGQTNTGELFF

clone_size: .
cdr3_length: 16
v_call: TRBV28
d_call: .
j_call: TRBJ2-7
cdr3_nt: TGTGCCAGCAGTTTACGGGCAGCCAAGAGCTCCTACGAGCAGTACTTC
cdr3_aa: CASSLRAAKSSYEQYF

clone_size: few
cdr3_length: 16
v_call: TRBV7-8
d_call: .
j_call: TRBJ1-4
cdr3_nt: TGTGCCAGCAGCTTAGGAGTTCGGGGAACTAATGAAAAACTGTTTTTT
cdr3_aa: CASSLGVRGTNEKLFF

clone_size: .
cdr3_length: 13
v_call: TRBV6-2/TRBV6-3
d_call: .
j_call: TRBJ2-7
cdr3_nt: TGTGCCAGCCTGAGGAACGGGGTTGACGAGCAGTACTTC
cdr3_aa: CASLRNGVDEQYF

clone_size: .
cdr3_length: 15
v_call: TRBV20-1
d_call: TRBD2
j_call: TRBJ2-5
cdr3_nt: TGCAGTGCTAGAGGGAAGCGGGGCTTACAAGAGACCCAGTACTTC
cdr3_aa: CSARGKRGLQETQYF

clone_size: few
cdr3_length: 14
v_call: TRBV7-8
d_call: .
j_call: TRBJ1-3
cdr3_nt: TGTGCCAGCAGCTTATCCGGGACTGGAAACACCATATATTTT
cdr3_aa: CASSLSGTGNTIYF

clone_size: .
cdr3_length: 15
v_call: TRBV29-1
d_call: .
j_call: TRBJ2-7
cdr3_nt: TGCAGCGTCCTCACGGTGGGGGGGCGTGTGGAGGAGCAGTACTTC
cdr3_aa: CSVLTVGGRVEEQYF

clone_size: .
cdr3_length: 15
v_call: TRBV7-9
d_call: .
j_call: TRBJ1-5
cdr3_nt: TGTGCCAGCAGCCCAGTGGGGGATCGCAATCAGCCCCAGCATTTT
cdr3_aa: CASSPVGDRNQPQHF

clone_size: few
cdr3_length: 19
v_call: TRBV12-3/TRBV12-4
d_call: .
j_call: TRBJ1-2
cdr3_nt: TGTGCCAGCAGTTTTCTAGGGTTAAACAGGGACCAATTTAACTATGGCTACACCTTC
cdr3_aa: CASSFLGLNRDQFNYGYTF

clone_size: .
cdr3_length: 14
v_call: TRBV12-3/TRBV12-4
d_call: TRBD1
j_call: TRBJ2-5
cdr3_nt: TGTGCCAGCAGTTCCCGGGACAGAAAAGAGACCCAGTACTTC
cdr3_aa: CASSSRDRKETQYF

clone_size: few
cdr3_length: 18
v_call: TRBV6-4
d_call: .
j_call: TRBJ2-3
cdr3_nt: TGTGCCAGCAGTGACTCGAGAGGGGGGGTCCTTAGCACAGATACGCAGTATTTT
cdr3_aa: CASSDSRGGVLSTDTQYF

clone_size: many
cdr3_length: 14
v_call: TRBV25-1
d_call: TRBD2
j_call: TRBJ2-1
cdr3_nt: TGTGCCAGCAAGGAGGCGGGGGGGCTGAATGAGCAGTTCTTC
cdr3_aa: CASKEAGGLNEQFF

clone_size: few
cdr3_length: 13
v_call: TRBV5-1
d_call: .
j_call: TRBJ2-3
cdr3_nt: TGCGCCAGCAGCTTGGGGGCACCAGATACGCAGTATTTT
cdr3_aa: CASSLGAPDTQYF

clone_size: .
cdr3_length: 14
v_call: TRBV5-1
d_call: .
j_call: TRBJ2-1
cdr3_nt: TGCGCCAGCTCTCGCGCGGGCTCCTACAATGAGCAGTTCTTC
cdr3_aa: CASSRAGSYNEQFF

clone_size: .
cdr3_length: 15
v_call: TRBV2
d_call: TRBD2
j_call: TRBJ2-1
cdr3_nt: TGTGCCAGCAGTGCGACTAGCGGGAGTGGAGTTGAGCAGTTCTTC
cdr3_aa: CASSATSGSGVEQFF

clone_size: few
cdr3_length: 15
v_call: TRBV12-3/TRBV12-4
d_call: .
j_call: TRBJ1-2
cdr3_nt: TGTGCCAGCAGTTTTGGCCCTATTTCTTCGTATGGCTACACCTTC
cdr3_aa: CASSFGPISSYGYTF

clone_size: .
cdr3_length: 19
v_call: TRBV11-1
d_call: TRBD2
j_call: TRBJ2-1
cdr3_nt: TGTGCCAGCAGCGTCCCCTCCGGGACTAGCGGGGGTTCCTACAATGAGCAGTTCTTC
cdr3_aa: CASSVPSGTSGGSYNEQFF

clone_size: few
cdr3_length: 12
v_call: TRBV18
d_call: .
j_call: TRBJ2-1
cdr3_nt: TGTGCCAGCTCACCAGGGAACAATGAGCAGTTCTTC
cdr3_aa: CASSPGNNEQFF

clone_size: .
cdr3_length: 15
v_call: TRBV21-1
d_call: .
j_call: TRBJ1-3
cdr3_nt: TGTGCCATCAGCTCCGGGCACCTCTGTGGAAACACCATATATTTT
cdr3_aa: CAISSGHLCGNTIYF

clone_size: many
cdr3_length: 13
v_call: TRBV7-9
d_call: .
j_call: TRBJ2-5
cdr3_nt: TGTGCCAGCAGCGGGGGGGCCGTAGAGACCCAGTACTTC
cdr3_aa: CASSGGAVETQYF

clone_size: few
cdr3_length: 14
v_call: TRBV6-2/TRBV6-3
d_call: .
j_call: TRBJ2-1
cdr3_nt: TGTGCCAGCAAGCAACAGGGCTCCTACAATGAGCAGTTCTTC
cdr3_aa: CASKQQGSYNEQFF

clone_size: once
cdr3_length: 11
v_call: TRBV29-1
d_call: .
j_call: TRBJ2-5
cdr3_nt: TGCAGCGTGAGTTACCAAGAGACCCAGTACTTC
cdr3_aa: CSVSYQETQYF

clone_size: few
cdr3_length: 12
v_call: TRBV15
d_call: .
j_call: TRBJ2-5
cdr3_nt: TGTGCCGCTAGCGAGGGGGTGGAGACCCAGTACTTC
cdr3_aa: CAASEGVETQYF

clone_size: .
cdr3_length: 15
v_call: TRBV2
d_call: TRBD1
j_call: TRBJ2-7
cdr3_nt: TGTGCCAGCAGGGGCGGACAGGGACGGTCCTACGAGCAGTACTTC
cdr3_aa: CASRGGQGRSYEQYF

clone_size: .
cdr3_length: 12
v_call: TRBV6-6
d_call: TRBD1
j_call: TRBJ1-1
cdr3_nt: TGTGCCAGCAGTGACAGGGCCACTGAAGCTTTCTTT
cdr3_aa: CASSDRATEAFF

clone_size: .
cdr3_length: 13
v_call: TRBV5-1
d_call: .
j_call: TRBJ2-1
cdr3_nt: TGCGCCAGCAGCTTTACTAAGGACAATGAGCAGTTCTTC
cdr3_aa: CASSFTKDNEQFF

clone_size: many
cdr3_length: 16
v_call: TRBV7-8
d_call: TRBD1
j_call: TRBJ2-1
cdr3_nt: TGTGCCAGCAGCTTACCCGACAGGGGGAAATACAATGAGCAGTTCTTC
cdr3_aa: CASSLPDRGKYNEQFF

clone_size: many
cdr3_length: 13
v_call: TRBV6-2/TRBV6-3
d_call: .
j_call: TRBJ2-3
cdr3_nt: TGTGCCAGCAGTTACTCCGACGGAGATACGCAGTATTTT
cdr3_aa: CASSYSDGDTQYF

clone_size: few
cdr3_length: 16
v_call: TRBV27
d_call: .
j_call: TRBJ2-4
cdr3_nt: TGTGCCAGCAGTTTACCCTTTGCTGTTACTAAAAACATTCAGTACTTC
cdr3_aa: CASSLPFAVTKNIQYF

clone_size: many
cdr3_length: 12
v_call: TRBV10-2
d_call: .
j_call: TRBJ1-5
cdr3_nt: TGCGCCAGCAGGCATGGAGGGCAGCCCCAGCATTTT
cdr3_aa: CASRHGGQPQHF

clone_size: many
cdr3_length: 13
v_call: TRBV10-3
d_call: .
j_call: TRBJ2-7
cdr3_nt: TGTGCCATCATGGCGGGCCGAACGGGCGAGCAGTACTTC
cdr3_aa: CAIMAGRTGEQYF